This is a list of T cell receptor beta chains from one sample in a study of cytomegalovirus exposure and HLA in healthy donors. Profiling relied on immunoSEQ multiplex PCR, and the TCRdb table lists in-frame clones only, not all of them. Found here are about 210,000 clones, roughly 87% of them singletons; the top ten hold around 6%. The sample comprised PBMCs. The receptors were sampled from a man between 35 and 55 years old in good health and CMV-seropositive. The CDR3 runs from the conserved cysteine through the conserved F or W. A D gene is named only where the DNA matches it firmly. The size entry is marked missing in some rows and otherwise reads once, few, many or a size class.

V: TRBV5-1
J: TRBJ1-1
size: -
D: -
DNA: TGCGCCAGCAGCAATGTGGGAGGGCCTGAAGCTTTCTTT
CDR3: CASSNVGGPEAFF

V: TRBV28
J: TRBJ2-7
size: -
D: TRBD2
DNA: TGTGCCAGCAGTTTATATCTAGCGGGCGAGCAGTACTTC
CDR3: CASSLYLAGEQYF

V: TRBV5-5
J: TRBJ2-2
size: -
D: TRBD2
DNA: TGTGCCAGCAGCTCCGGGACTAGCGGTTGGACCGGGGAGCTGTTTTTT
CDR3: CASSSGTSGWTGELFF

V: TRBV11-2
J: TRBJ2-1
size: -
D: -
DNA: TGTGCCAGCAGCTCTGGACTTGGGGTTGGCAATGAGCAGTTCTTC
CDR3: CASSSGLGVGNEQFF

V: TRBV5-6
J: TRBJ1-2
size: -
D: TRBD1
DNA: TGTGCCAGCAGCTTGGGACAGGGGGGGTCGTATGGCTACACCTTC
CDR3: CASSLGQGGSYGYTF

V: TRBV4-1
J: TRBJ1-5
size: -
D: -
DNA: TGCGCCAGCAGCCAAGAATGGGGGGATCGTCAGCCCCAGCATTTT
CDR3: CASSQEWGDRQPQHF

V: TRBV30
J: TRBJ1-2
size: -
D: -
DNA: TGTGCCTGGACTATAGGGGGGGCGATTGACTATGGCTACACCTTC
CDR3: CAWTIGGAIDYGYTF

V: TRBV7-3
J: TRBJ2-7
size: -
D: TRBD1
DNA: TGTGCCAGCAGCTTAGGGGGCAGGGGGGAGCAGTACTTC
CDR3: CASSLGGRGEQYF

V: TRBV27
J: TRBJ2-7
size: -
D: -
DNA: TGTGCCAGCAGTCCCCGGACTCTTTCCTACGAGCAGTACTTC
CDR3: CASSPRTLSYEQYF

V: TRBV25-1
J: TRBJ2-5
size: -
D: -
DNA: TGTGCCAGCAGTGAAGGAGGGGAAGAGACCCAGTACTTC
CDR3: CASSEGGEETQYF

V: TRBV27
J: TRBJ2-4
size: -
D: -
DNA: TGTGCCAGCAGTTTGGCAGGGGAGAGAAACATTCAGTACTTC
CDR3: CASSLAGERNIQYF

V: TRBV7-2
J: TRBJ1-3
size: -
D: TRBD1
DNA: TGTGCCAGCAGCCATGGACAGGCCGGCGGTGGGGACACCATATATTTT
CDR3: CASSHGQAGGGDTIYF

V: TRBV18
J: TRBJ1-5
size: -
D: -
DNA: TGTGCCAGCTCACCAATGGGGCTGACCGGCAATCAGCCCCAGCATTTT
CDR3: CASSPMGLTGNQPQHF

V: TRBV27
J: TRBJ2-5
size: -
D: TRBD2
DNA: TGTGCCACCGGGGGGTTCGGAGAGACCCAGTACTTC
CDR3: CATGGFGETQYF

V: TRBV27
J: TRBJ2-1
size: -
D: TRBD2
DNA: TGTGCCAGCAGCCCACTAGCGGGAACTCGGAATGAGCAGTTCTTC
CDR3: CASSPLAGTRNEQFF

V: TRBV7-2
J: TRBJ1-5
size: -
D: -
DNA: TGTGCCAGCAGCTTAGGCAGGGGAGGCAATCAGCCCCAGCATTTT
CDR3: CASSLGRGGNQPQHF

V: TRBV7-3
J: TRBJ2-1
size: once
D: TRBD1
DNA: TGTGCCAGCAGCTTAATGTCCGGACAGGGGTTCTACAATGAGCAGTTCTTC
CDR3: CASSLMSGQGFYNEQFF

V: TRBV30
J: TRBJ1-4
size: -
D: TRBD1
DNA: TGTGCCTGGGGGAGACAGGGGGCGAAACTGTTTTTT
CDR3: CAWGRQGAKLFF

V: TRBV10-1
J: TRBJ2-1
size: -
D: -
DNA: TGCGCCAGCAGTCATCGTGAGCGGAACAATGAGCAGTTCTTC
CDR3: CASSHRERNNEQFF

V: TRBV4-1
J: TRBJ2-3
size: -
D: TRBD1
DNA: TGCGCCAGCAGCCCGCTCGGACAGGGGGCTTACACAGATACGCAGTATTTT
CDR3: CASSPLGQGAYTDTQYF

V: TRBV5-1
J: TRBJ1-3
size: -
D: TRBD1
DNA: TGCGCCAGCAGCTCCTCCGGGACAGGGGGCGCGAAGGTATTGGGAGGAAACACCATATATTTT
CDR3: CASSSSGTGGAKVLGGNTIYF

V: TRBV11-2
J: TRBJ1-2
size: -
D: -
DNA: TGTGCCAGCAGCCCACAGGGTTATGGCTACACCTTC
CDR3: CASSPQGYGYTF

V: TRBV5-1
J: TRBJ1-1
size: -
D: -
DNA: TGCGCCAGCGGGGACTATTCGAGCACTGAAGCTTTCTTT
CDR3: CASGDYSSTEAFF

V: TRBV2
J: TRBJ2-3
size: few
D: -
DNA: TGTGCCAGCAGTGATTTATTCCTTACGCAGTATTTT
CDR3: CASSDLFLTQYF

V: TRBV11-3
J: TRBJ2-5
size: -
D: TRBD1
DNA: TGTGCCAGCAGCTCCCGGGACAGCCAAGAGACCCAGTACTTC
CDR3: CASSSRDSQETQYF

V: TRBV7-9
J: TRBJ1-5
size: -
D: TRBD1
DNA: TGTGCCAGCAGCCTTGGACAGGGGCTAGAACAGCCCCAGCATTTT
CDR3: CASSLGQGLEQPQHF

V: TRBV5-1
J: TRBJ2-2
size: -
D: TRBD1
DNA: TGCGCCAGCAGCTTGGGCCAGACAGGGACCGGGGAGCTGTTTTTT
CDR3: CASSLGQTGTGELFF